This T cell receptor (beta chain) was captured by sequencing in a study of T cell responses to AZD1222 COVID-19 vaccine. Findings and limits, study-wide: Among those given AZD1222, only six were seropositive at baseline. Clonal diversity was possibly underestimated, and the donors were mostly white British, with more females. In all cases, repertoires were sampled only after the peak T cell response.

In regard to this clone: Its target is not known.

Clones were sequenced by immunoSEQ multiplex PCR, and TCRdb holds only the in-frame ones, with some missing. This table holds roughly 180,000 clones, under 95% found once. This CDR3 spans 16 amino acids. Looked up from germline, CDR1 is LNHDA and CDR2 is SQIVND (reference sequence). V trimming: 0 bases; J trimming: 4 bases; junction bases outside the gene matches: 5. Sequences were derived from peripheral blood, sampled 28 days after the second AZD1222 dose. The TCR comes from an adult who received the AZD1222 COVID-19 vaccine. The V call is TRBV19, the J call TRBJ2-1; TRBD2 agrees at 8 bases. The CDR3, as DNA: TGTGCCAGTAGTATAGAGGCGGGGGGCTCTTACAATGAGCAGTTCTTC. Translating it yields CASSIEAGGSYNEQFF.